These T cell receptor beta chains were read from a single sample in a study of blood T cell repertoires in COVID-19. Produced via immunoSEQ multiplex PCR; TCRdb's table is partial and in-frame only. The sample has around 280,000 clones, 75% to 90% seen once. The sequenced sample was peripheral blood. These receptors originate from a woman under 40 who had recovered from COVID-19. Each CDR3 is given with its conserved first and last residue. The D gene is left open where the match is weak. Size is stated for part of the rows, as once, few or many counts, or as a class when the clone is expanded.

d_gene	v_gene	j_gene	abundance	CDR3aa	CDR3nt
TRBD1	TRBV18	TRBJ2-5	NA	CASSPQGQGSWETQYF	TGTGCCAGCTCACCGCAAGGACAGGGGTCGTGGGAGACCCAGTACTTC
TRBD1	TRBV5-1	TRBJ2-7	NA	CASSPGTGKYSYEQYF	TGCGCCAGCAGTCCCGGGACAGGGAAATATTCCTACGAGCAGTACTTC
NA	TRBV6-5	TRBJ2-2	NA	CASSYLNTGELFF	TGTGCCAGCAGTTACCTGAACACCGGGGAGCTGTTTTTT
TRBD1	TRBV5-1	TRBJ2-6	NA	CASSLEGAAAGANVLTF	TGCGCCAGCAGCTTGGAGGGGGCGGCGGCTGGGGCCAACGTCCTGACTTTC
NA	TRBV3-1/TRBV3-2	TRBJ2-1	once	CASTRGAGLLSSYNEQFF	TGTGCCAGCACCCGAGGCGCCGGACTGCTCAGTTCCTACAATGAGCAGTTCTTC
NA	TRBV7-9	TRBJ1-5	NA	CASSLDWSQPQHF	TGTGCCAGCAGCTTAGATTGGAGTCAGCCCCAGCATTTT
NA	TRBV20-1	TRBJ1-1	NA	CSASGGLFTEAFF	TGCAGTGCTAGTGGGGGGCTTTTCACTGAAGCTTTCTTT
TRBD1	TRBV13	TRBJ1-3	NA	CASSLRTGYGNTIYF	TGTGCCAGCAGCTTACGGACAGGGTACGGAAACACCATATATTTT
NA	TRBV7-2	TRBJ2-7	NA	CASSSLYEQYF	TGTGCCAGCAGCTCCCTCTACGAGCAGTACTTC
NA	TRBV28	TRBJ1-6	NA	CASRPQGLSGSPLHF	TGTGCCAGCAGGCCACAGGGTCTGTCTGGATCACCCCTCCACTTT
NA	TRBV27	TRBJ2-2	once	CASSLRQYGGELFF	TGTGCCAGCAGTTTACGACAGTATGGCGGGGAGCTGTTTTTT
NA	TRBV6-5	TRBJ1-3	few	CASSYGGPGNTIYF	TGTGCCAGCAGTTACGGGGGCCCTGGAAACACCATATATTTT
TRBD1	TRBV27	TRBJ2-7	once	CASSAPDRERQYF	TGTGCCAGCAGCGCACCGGACAGGGAACGGCAGTACTTC
NA	TRBV9	TRBJ1-4	NA	CASSVQSFRDEKLFF	TGTGCCAGCAGCGTACAGTCTTTCAGGGATGAAAAACTGTTTTTT
NA	TRBV6-6	TRBJ2-4	NA	CASSLDSPAKNIQYF	TGTGCCAGCAGCTTGGACAGCCCAGCCAAAAACATTCAGTACTTC
NA	TRBV29-1	TRBJ2-5	NA	CSVVGGKDSRETQYF	TGCAGCGTTGTAGGAGGGAAGGACTCTCGAGAGACCCAGTACTTC
NA	TRBV27	TRBJ1-1	NA	CASSGINTEAFF	TGTGCCAGCAGTGGCATTAACACTGAAGCTTTCTTT
NA	TRBV10-3	TRBJ1-2	once	CAISEAYRTSNYGYTF	TGTGCCATCAGTGAGGCCTACAGGACAAGTAACTATGGCTACACCTTC
TRBD2	TRBV11-2	TRBJ2-2	once	CASSSTLAGLVTGELFF	TGTGCCAGCAGCTCAACTTTAGCGGGTCTTGTCACCGGGGAGCTGTTTTTT
NA	TRBV6-2/TRBV6-3	TRBJ2-7	NA	CASSILTSYEQYF	TGTGCCAGCAGTATTCTAACGTCCTACGAGCAGTACTTC
NA	TRBV4-1	TRBJ2-7	few	CASSPVQGTYEQYF	TGCGCCAGCAGTCCGGTCCAAGGGACTTACGAGCAGTACTTC
NA	TRBV29-1	TRBJ2-4	NA	CSVEGSGRSKNIQYF	TGCAGCGTTGAAGGTTCCGGCAGGTCCAAAAACATTCAGTACTTC
NA	TRBV24-1	TRBJ2-1	once	CATSDLRSPDYNEQFF	TGTGCCACCAGTGATTTGCGGAGCCCCGATTACAATGAGCAGTTCTTC
NA	TRBV19	TRBJ2-3	NA	CASSIDGATDTQYF	TGTGCCAGTAGTATAGATGGGGCCACAGATACGCAGTATTTT
NA	TRBV4-1	TRBJ2-1	NA	CASSQERTDYNEQFF	TGCGCCAGCAGCCAAGAACGGACAGACTACAATGAGCAGTTCTTC
TRBD2	TRBV6-5	TRBJ2-2	NA	CASSSLAGAAGELFF	TGTGCCAGCAGTTCTCTAGCGGGAGCGGCCGGGGAGCTGTTTTTT
NA	TRBV7-2	TRBJ2-7	NA	CASSPRLGLNYEQYF	TGTGCCAGCAGCCCAAGACTAGGCCTAAACTACGAGCAGTACTTC
TRBD1	TRBV6-5	TRBJ2-7	NA	CASTGQGPYEQYF	TGTGCCAGCACGGGACAGGGACCCTACGAGCAGTACTTC
NA	TRBV9	TRBJ2-3	NA	CASSVLASTDTQYF	TGTGCCAGCAGCGTACTAGCAAGCACAGATACGCAGTATTTT